This T cell receptor (beta chain) was sequenced in a study of Graves' ophthalmopathy and Graves' hyperthyroidism. CDR1 LNHDA and CDR2 SQIVND come from the germline V gene (reference sequence). CDR3 length: 13 residues. Trimming cost V 7 bases and J 9 bases, with 16 bases left between them. Stable hyperthyroid donors showed no ophthalmopathy during 18 months follow-up. Turning to this clonotype: Its target is not known. A much bigger clone sits one base away, suggesting this may be a read error.

Amplifying from RNA transcripts, the study obtained TCR beta CDR3 regions. First-round RT-PCR used HTBI primers; second-round multiplex PCR followed. One entry per CDR3 protein, called by TCRdb with MiXCR from the multiplex PCR reads. The sample yields 300,000 to 500,000 distinct CDR3 sequences, approximately 15% seen once. Notes on the study in general: Blood also held most thyroid clonotypes expanded above 0.001 frequency.

The sample was peripheral blood. The TCR comes from a woman aged 18-29 years with stable Graves' hyperthyroidism. The J gene is TRBJ1-5, the V gene TRBV19, with D maybe TRBD1 (5 bases). This CDR3 reads CASTDRTYRPQHF. Written as DNA, the CDR3 is TGTGCCAGTACCGACAGAACCTATCGGCCCCAGCATTTT. Looking up the rest from reference TRBV19 and TRBJ1-5 gives the full variable domain: DGGITQSPKYLFRKEGQNVTLSCEQNLNHDAMYWYRQDPGQGLRLIYYSQIVNDFQKGDIAEGYSVSREKKESFPLTVTSAQKNPTAFYLCASTDRTYRPQHFGDGTRLSIL.